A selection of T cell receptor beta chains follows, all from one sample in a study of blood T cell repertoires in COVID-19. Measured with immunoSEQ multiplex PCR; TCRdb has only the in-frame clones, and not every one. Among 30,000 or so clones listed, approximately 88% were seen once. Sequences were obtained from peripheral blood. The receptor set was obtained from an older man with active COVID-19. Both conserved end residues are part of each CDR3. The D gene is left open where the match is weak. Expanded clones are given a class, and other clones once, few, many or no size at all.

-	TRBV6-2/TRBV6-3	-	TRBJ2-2	TGTGCCAGCAGTCCCATCCGCGCCGGGGAGCTGTTTTTT	CASSPIRAGELFF
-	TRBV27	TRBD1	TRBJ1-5	TGTGCCAGCAGTTTAGGACAGGGGTTTAACAATCAGCCCCAGCATTTT	CASSLGQGFNNQPQHF
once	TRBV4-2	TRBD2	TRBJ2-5	TGTGCCAGCAGCCAAGATGTTAGTAGCGGGGCCCAAGAGACCCAGTACTTC	CASSQDVSSGAQETQYF
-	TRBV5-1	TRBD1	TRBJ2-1	TGCGCCAGCAGCTTACAGGGGGAAGAGCAGTTCTTC	CASSLQGEEQFF
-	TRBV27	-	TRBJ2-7	TGTGCCAGCAGTCGTCGGACTTCGGGCTACGAGCAGTACTTC	CASSRRTSGYEQYF
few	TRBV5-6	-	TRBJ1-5	TGTGCCAGCAGCTCTGTCTCGTCGTATCAGCCCCAGCATTTT	CASSSVSSYQPQHF
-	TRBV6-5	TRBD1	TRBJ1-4	TGTGCCAGCAGCCCCGACAGGGATAATGAAAAACTGTTTTTT	CASSPDRDNEKLFF
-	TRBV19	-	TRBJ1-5	TGTGCCAGTAGTATGAGGGAAGGGAGCAATCAGCCCCAGCATTTT	CASSMREGSNQPQHF
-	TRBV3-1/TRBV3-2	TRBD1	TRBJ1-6	TGTGCCAGCGGACACGGAAACACAGGGGGCTATAATTCACCCCTCCACTTT	CASGHGNTGGYNSPLHF
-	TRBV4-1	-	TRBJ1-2	TGCGCCAGCAGCCAAGATGAAAGGGGTTATGGCTACACCTTC	CASSQDERGYGYTF
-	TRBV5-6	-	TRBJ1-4	TGTGCCAGCAGCGCGACAGCAACTAATGAAAAACTGTTTTTT	CASSATATNEKLFF
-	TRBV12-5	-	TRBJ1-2	TGTGCTAGTGGCCAGAGCTGGCAGGTTGTTGGCTACACCTTC	CASGQSWQVVGYTF
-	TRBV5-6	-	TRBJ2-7	TGTGCCAGCAGCGCGGCACTCGAGCAGTACTTC	CASSAALEQYF
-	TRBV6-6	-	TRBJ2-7	TGTGCCAGCAGTTACTCCTATTCTTCAGGGCATGACGAGCAGTACTTC	CASSYSYSSGHDEQYF
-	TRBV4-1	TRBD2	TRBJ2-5	TGCGCCAGCAGCCAAGGTAGCGGGGGCCTTCAAGAGACCCAGTACTTC	CASSQGSGGLQETQYF
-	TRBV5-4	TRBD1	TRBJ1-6	TGTGCCAGCAGCTTCTTCCCCGGGACAGGGAATAATTCACCCCTCCACTTT	CASSFFPGTGNNSPLHF
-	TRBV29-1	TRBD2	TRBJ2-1	TGCAGCGTTGGGCGGGGGTTCAACAATGAGCAGTTCTTC	CSVGRGFNNEQFF
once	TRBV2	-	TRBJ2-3	TGTGCCAGCAGTAACCAGGGTGGTACGCAGTATTTT	CASSNQGGTQYF
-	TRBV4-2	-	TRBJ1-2	TGTGCCAGCAGCCAAGTAGATTGGGGGCAAGGGGGCTACACCTTC	CASSQVDWGQGGYTF
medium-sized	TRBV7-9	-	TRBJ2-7	TGTGCCAGCAGCTTACCCGGGGGGCTCCCTGGCTCCTACGAGCAGTACTTC	CASSLPGGLPGSYEQYF
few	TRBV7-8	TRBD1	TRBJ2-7	TGTGCCAGCAGCTTGGCCCCGGGACAGAAAAGGAAAAAGCAGTACTTC	CASSLAPGQKRKKQYF
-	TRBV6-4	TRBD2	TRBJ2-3	TGTGCCAGCAGTGGCGGGGGTCAGTCAGATACGCAGTATTTT	CASSGGGQSDTQYF
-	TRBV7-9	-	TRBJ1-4	TGTGCCAGCAGCTTCGGGGGATCTAATGAAAAACTGTTTTTT	CASSFGGSNEKLFF
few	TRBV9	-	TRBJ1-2	TGTGCCAGCAGCCCAGACAGTAACTATGGCTACACCTTC	CASSPDSNYGYTF